The present entry profiles one TCR beta chain with its context. This sample stems from a study of T cell changes during pregnancy in multiple sclerosis. Sequencing used immunoSEQ multiplex PCR; TCRdb keeps in-frame clones, though not all of them. The table lists over 55,000 clones, 89% of them singletons, with 2% to 3% in the top ten. In germline, CDR1 is LNHDA, CDR2 SQIVND (reference sequence). The CDR3 is 17 residues long. The trim removed 6 bases at V and 6 bases at J, leaving 16 bases unmatched. This chain connects TRBV19 to TRBJ2-5, with 10 positions matching TRBD1. The receptor comes from a female donor with multiple sclerosis, enrolled in a pregnancy study. Here the sequenced sample was peripheral blood, taken in the first trimester of pregnancy. CDR3 sequence (DNA): TGTGCCAGTAGCTCCCGTGGGGACAGGGGAAATTTGAAGACCCAGTACTTC. Translation: CASSSRGDRGNLKTQYF. Together with reference TRBV19 and TRBJ2-5, the CDR3 gives the full variable domain: DGGITQSPKYLFRKEGQNVTLSCEQNLNHDAMYWYRQDPGQGLRLIYYSQIVNDFQKGDIAEGYSVSREKKESFPLTVTSAQKNPTAFYLCASSSRGDRGNLKTQYFGPGTRLLVL.